These 13 T cell receptor beta chains originate from one sample sequenced in a study of blood T cells in healthy people across ages. Primed by a sample-barcoded 5' primer and a J-beta primer mix, a second PCR proceeded for about 6 to 12 cycles. TCRdb re-called the 5' RACE reads with MiXCR, one entry per CDR3 protein. This sample has fewer than 2 million distinct CDR3 sequences, with around 40% found just once. What was sequenced was blood. These receptors were taken from a human donor in good health.

In regard to this clonotype: Compared with germline, one end of the junction differs, possibly owing to a read error. In nucleotides, the CDR3 is TGTACCATCAGTGATTTGGGCCAGGGAGAGGAAGAGACCCAGTACTTC. Its protein is CTISDLGQGEEETQYF. This sequence joins TRBV10-3 and TRBJ2-5, with D perhaps TRBD1 or TRBD2 (5 bases each). Looked up from germline, CDR1 is ENHRY and CDR2 is SYGVKD. This CDR3 spans 16 amino acids.

The chain employs TRBV11-2 and TRBJ2-3; unclear D gene. CDR3 length: 16 residues. CDR1 is SGHAT, CDR2 FQNNGV, per germline. V lost 6 bases, J lost 2 bases, and 18 bases lay in between. CDR3 DNA: TGTGCCAGCAGGGCTCAATGGGGATTCTCCACAGATACGCAGTATTTT. It is translated as CASRAQWGFSTDTQYF.

This clonotype has just a few counts. The genes are TRBV7-9 and TRBJ2-7; D is unclear. With 5 bases removed from V and 2 bases from J, the gap between germline ends came to 16 bases. The length of the CDR3 is 15 residues. Per germline, CDR1 SEHNR and CDR2 FQNEAQ (reference sequence). DNA of the CDR3: TGTGCCAGCAGCCCCAAAAGAATCGACACCTACGAGCAGTACTTC. Encoded protein: CASSPKRIDTYEQYF.

The J gene is TRBJ2-1, the V gene TRBV29-1; a possible D gene is TRBD2 (6 bases). The CDR3 consists of 11 residues. V lost 7 bases to trimming and J lost 7 bases, with 11 bases between them. From germline, CDR1 is SQVTM and CDR2 ANQGSEA. In nucleotides, the CDR3 is TGCAGCGCAATTCGGGGGAATGAGCAGTTCTTC. Its protein product is CSAIRGNEQFF.

J is TRBJ2-1 and V is TRBV12-3 or TRBV12-4; unclear D gene. This CDR3 region has 10 residues. Trimming cost V 8 bases and J 8 bases, with 7 bases left between them. This CDR3 is CASAPDEQFF. In DNA form, the CDR3 reads TGTGCCAGCGCCCCCGATGAGCAGTTCTTC.

The CDR3 DNA follows: TGTGCCAGCAGCCCAGGGGGGGGCCCTACGGTCACTGAAGCTTTCTTT. Protein product: CASSPGGGPTVTEAFF. V gene TRBV5-4 combines with J gene TRBJ1-1, with 7 bases identical to TRBD1. V lost 4 bases and J lost 4; bases outside the gene matches: 13. The germline CDR1 and CDR2 sequences are SGHNT and YYREEE (reference sequence). This CDR3 is built from 16 residues.

This chain uses TRBV3-1 with TRBJ1-2; D is unresolved. This CDR3 is built from 14 residues. Germline V CDR1 and CDR2: LGHDT, YNNKEL (reference sequence). The germline V and J ends were trimmed by 0 bases and 0 bases, with 5 bases remaining between them. CDR3 nucleotides: TGTGCCAGCAGCCAAGAGATTCCTAACTATGGCTACACCTTC. Translation: CASSQEIPNYGYTF.

V is TRBV25-1 and J is TRBJ2-1, with D possibly TRBD1 on 5 matching bases. The V end lost 4 bases, the J end lost 2 bases, and 9 bases lay between the germline ends. This CDR3 has 14 amino acids. Germline V CDR1 and CDR2: MGHDK, SYGVNS. The CDR3 nucleotides are TGTGCCAGCAGTGGACAGAATACCTACAATGAGCAGTTCTTC. It codes for CASSGQNTYNEQFF.

The V and J genes are TRBV7-9 and TRBJ2-1; a weak D match, TRBD1 (6 bases). The CDR3 is 15 amino acids. V was pared by 0 bases and J by 7 bases, with 13 bases between. Germline CDR1 reads SEHNR; CDR2 reads FQNEAQ (reference sequence). CDR3 nucleotide sequence: TGTGCCAGCAGCTTAGCGGGGGCAGGGGAAAATGAGCAGTTCTTC. It encodes CASSLAGAGENEQFF.

The rearrangement joins TRBV20-1 to TRBJ1-1; D is undetermined. The CDR3 extends over 12 amino acids. Trimming took 5 bases from V and 2 from J, leaving 9 bases between them. Germline V gives CDR1 DFQATT, CDR2 SNEGSKA (reference sequence). DNA of the CDR3: TGCAGTGCTGTACCTGCAAACACTGAAGCTTTCTTT. This sequence encodes CSAVPANTEAFF.

The chain recombines TRBV2 with TRBJ2-3, with 7 bases lining up with TRBD2. Per germline, CDR1 SNHLY and CDR2 FYNNEI. The CDR3 runs 17 residues. The ends lost 7 bases at V and 1 base at J; junction bases unmatched: 14. In DNA form, the CDR3 reads TGTGCCAGCATCCTCTATCGGGGGGTCATACGCACAGATACGCAGTATTTT. Its translation: CASILYRGVIRTDTQYF.

The chain carries TRBV7-9 and TRBJ2-5; 8 nucleotides line up with TRBD2. The CDR3 covers 15 residues. V lost 0 bases, J lost 3 bases, and 3 bases stayed unmatched. Germline-derived CDR1 and CDR2 are SEHNR and FQNEAQ (reference sequence). CDR3 DNA sequence: TGTGCCAGCAGCTTAGCTGGAGCGGGGGAAGAGACCCAGTACTTC. This translates into CASSLAGAGEETQYF.

The chain combines TRBV7-2 with TRBJ1-6, with 7 bases matching TRBD1. Germline lookup yields CDR1 SGHTA and CDR2 FQGNSA. The CDR3 covers 16 residues. J gave up 4 bases and V 3 bases, and 6 bases lay outside the gene matches. CDR3 bases: TGTGCCAGCAGCTTTCTAGGGGGCGCATATAATTCACCCCTCCACTTT. It yields the protein CASSFLGGAYNSPLHF.